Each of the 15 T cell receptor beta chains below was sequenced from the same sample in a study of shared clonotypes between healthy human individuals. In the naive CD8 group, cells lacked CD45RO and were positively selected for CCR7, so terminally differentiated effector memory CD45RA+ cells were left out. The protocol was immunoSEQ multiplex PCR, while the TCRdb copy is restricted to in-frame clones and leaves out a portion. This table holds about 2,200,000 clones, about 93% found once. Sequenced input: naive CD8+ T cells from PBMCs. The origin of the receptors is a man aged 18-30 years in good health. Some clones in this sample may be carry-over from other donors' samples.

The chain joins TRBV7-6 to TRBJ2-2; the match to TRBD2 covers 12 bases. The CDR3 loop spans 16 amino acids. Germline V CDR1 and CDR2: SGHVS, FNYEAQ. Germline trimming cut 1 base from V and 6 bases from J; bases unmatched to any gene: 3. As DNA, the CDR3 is TGTGCCAGCAGCTTAGGGACTAGCGGGGTCTCCGGGGAGCTGTTTTTT. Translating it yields CASSLGTSGVSGELFF.

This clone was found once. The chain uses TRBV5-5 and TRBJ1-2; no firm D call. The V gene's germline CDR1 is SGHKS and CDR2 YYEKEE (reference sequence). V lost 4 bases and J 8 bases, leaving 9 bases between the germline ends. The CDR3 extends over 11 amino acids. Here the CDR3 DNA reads TGTGCCAGCAGCGACACTAAGGGCTACACCTTC. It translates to CASSDTKGYTF.

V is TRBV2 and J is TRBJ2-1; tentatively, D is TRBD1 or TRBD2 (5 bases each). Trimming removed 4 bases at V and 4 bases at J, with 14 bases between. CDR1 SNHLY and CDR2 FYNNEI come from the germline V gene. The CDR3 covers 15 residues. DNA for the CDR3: TGTGCCAGCAGTGGCGACGGGGCCCCATACAATGAGCAGTTCTTC. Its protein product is CASSGDGAPYNEQFF.

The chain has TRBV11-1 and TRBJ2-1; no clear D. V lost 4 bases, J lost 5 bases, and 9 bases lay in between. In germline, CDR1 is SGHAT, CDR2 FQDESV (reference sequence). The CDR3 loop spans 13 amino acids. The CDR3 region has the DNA TGTGCCAGCAGCTACAGCGAGAACAATGAGCAGTTCTTC. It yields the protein CASSYSENNEQFF.

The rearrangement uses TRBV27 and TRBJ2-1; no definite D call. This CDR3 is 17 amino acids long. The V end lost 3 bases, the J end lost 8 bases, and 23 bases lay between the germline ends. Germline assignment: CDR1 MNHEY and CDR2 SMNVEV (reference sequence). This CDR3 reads CASSFLGFANKADEQFF. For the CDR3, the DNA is TGTGCCAGCAGTTTCTTGGGGTTTGCTAACAAGGCCGATGAGCAGTTCTTC.

CDR3 nucleotides: TGTGCCAGCAGCCTGGAGGGCCGTGTCACAGATACGCAGTATTTT. Residues: CASSLEGRVTDTQYF. The V and J genes are TRBV5-4 and TRBJ2-3; the D gene is possibly TRBD2 (6 bases). The V gene lost 4 bases and the J gene lost 2 bases, with 14 bases spanning the gap. Per germline, CDR1 SGHNT and CDR2 YYREEE (reference sequence). The CDR3 length is 15 residues.

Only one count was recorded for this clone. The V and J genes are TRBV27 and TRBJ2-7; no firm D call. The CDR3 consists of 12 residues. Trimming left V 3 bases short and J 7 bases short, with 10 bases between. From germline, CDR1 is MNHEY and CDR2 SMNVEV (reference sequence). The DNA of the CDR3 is TGTGCCAGCAGTTTTCCTGCCGGGGAGCAGTACTTC. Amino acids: CASSFPAGEQYF.

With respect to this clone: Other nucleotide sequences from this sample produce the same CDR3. This CDR3 reads CASSPGDRLNYGYTF. The CDR3 bases are TGTGCCAGCAGCCCCGGGGACAGGCTTAACTATGGCTACACCTTC. V gene TRBV9 combines with J gene TRBJ1-2; TRBD1 matches 8 bases. Losses at the gene ends were 4 bases for V and 1 base for J; bases not matched to a gene: 6. Germline loops: CDR1 SGDLS, CDR2 YYNGEE. This CDR3 spans 15 amino acids. The full variable domain, its missing parts supplied by reference TRBV9 and TRBJ1-2, is DSGVTQTPKHLITATGQRVTLRCSPRSGDLSVYWYQQSLDQGLQFLIQYYNGEERAKGNILERFSAQQFPDLHSELNLSSLELGDSALYFCASSPGDRLNYGYTFGSGTRLTVV.

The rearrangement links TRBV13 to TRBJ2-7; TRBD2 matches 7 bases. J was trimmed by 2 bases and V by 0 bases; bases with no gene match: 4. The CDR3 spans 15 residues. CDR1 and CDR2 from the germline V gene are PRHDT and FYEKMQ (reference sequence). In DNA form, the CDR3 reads TGTGCCAGCAGCTTAGGTGGGCGGGAGACCTACGAGCAGTACTTC. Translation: CASSLGGRETYEQYF.

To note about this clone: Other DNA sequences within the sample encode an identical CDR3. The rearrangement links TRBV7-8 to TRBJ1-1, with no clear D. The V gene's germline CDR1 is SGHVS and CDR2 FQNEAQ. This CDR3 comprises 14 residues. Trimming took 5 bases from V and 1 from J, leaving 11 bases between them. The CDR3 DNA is TGTGCCAGCAGCCTAGGAGGAAAGAACACTGAAGCTTTCTTT. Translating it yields CASSLGGKNTEAFF.

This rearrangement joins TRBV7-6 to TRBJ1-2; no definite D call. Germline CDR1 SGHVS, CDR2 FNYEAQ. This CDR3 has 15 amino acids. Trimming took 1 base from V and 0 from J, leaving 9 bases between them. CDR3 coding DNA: TGTGCCAGCAGCTTAGAGGCAGGATCTAACTATGGCTACACCTTC. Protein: CASSLEAGSNYGYTF.

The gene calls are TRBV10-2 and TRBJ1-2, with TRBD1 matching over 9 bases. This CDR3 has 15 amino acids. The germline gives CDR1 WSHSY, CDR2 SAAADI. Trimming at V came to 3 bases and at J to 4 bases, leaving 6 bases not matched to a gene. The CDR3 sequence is CASSEFGTGPYGYTF. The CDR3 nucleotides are TGCGCCAGCAGTGAATTTGGGACAGGGCCCTATGGCTACACCTTC.

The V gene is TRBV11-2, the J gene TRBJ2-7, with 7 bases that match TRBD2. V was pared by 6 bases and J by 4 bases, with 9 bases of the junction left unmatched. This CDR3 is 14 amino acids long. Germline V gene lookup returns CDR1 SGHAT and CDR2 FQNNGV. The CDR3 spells CASRFRGSGYEQYF. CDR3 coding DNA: TGTGCCAGCAGGTTCCGCGGGAGTGGATACGAGCAGTACTTC. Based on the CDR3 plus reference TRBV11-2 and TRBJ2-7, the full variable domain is EAGVAQSPRYKIIEKRQSVAFWCNPISGHATLYWYQQILGQGPKLLIQFQNNGVVDDSQLPKDRFSAERLKGVDSTLKIQPAKLEDSAVYLCASRFRGSGYEQYFGPGTRLTVT.

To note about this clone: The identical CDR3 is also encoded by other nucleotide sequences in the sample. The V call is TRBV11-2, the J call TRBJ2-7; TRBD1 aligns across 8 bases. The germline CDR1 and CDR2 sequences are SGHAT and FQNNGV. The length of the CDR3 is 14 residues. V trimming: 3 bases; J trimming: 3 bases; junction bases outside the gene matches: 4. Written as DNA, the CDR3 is TGTGCCAGCAGCTTTGGGACAGGCCTCTACGAGCAGTACTTC. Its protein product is CASSFGTGLYEQYF.

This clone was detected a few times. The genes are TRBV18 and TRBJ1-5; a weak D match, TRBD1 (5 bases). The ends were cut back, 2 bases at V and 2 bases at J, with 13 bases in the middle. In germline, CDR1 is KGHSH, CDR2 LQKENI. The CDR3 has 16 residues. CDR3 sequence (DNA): TGTGCCAGCTCACCATGGGGAGGGGAGGGCAATCAGCCCCAGCATTTT. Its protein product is CASSPWGGEGNQPQHF.